These 28 T cell receptor beta chains were all obtained from the same sample, sequenced in a study of T cell changes during pregnancy in multiple sclerosis. Measured with immunoSEQ multiplex PCR; TCRdb has only the in-frame clones, and not every one. The profile shows tens of thousands of clones, 92% of them singletons. Here the sequenced sample was CD4+ T cells from peripheral blood mononuclear cells, taken in the third trimester of pregnancy. The receptors derive from a female donor with multiple sclerosis, enrolled in a pregnancy study.

The rearrangement uses TRBV5-1 and TRBJ1-5, with TRBD1 as a possible D gene (5 bases). The germline CDR1 and CDR2 sequences are SGHRS and YFSETQ. With 4 bases removed from V and 5 bases from J, the gap between germline ends came to 16 bases. The CDR3 is 15 residues long. The CDR3 loop reads CASSPQPGRDQPQHF. The DNA of the CDR3 is TGCGCCAGCAGCCCTCAGCCAGGGAGGGATCAGCCCCAGCATTTT.

The J gene is TRBJ2-1, the V gene TRBV7-2; D is unclear. V dropped 2 bases and J dropped 0 bases, with 5 bases sitting between them. The CDR3 is 14 residues long. Germline loops: CDR1 SGHTA, CDR2 FQGNSA. The CDR3 is CASSLFSSYNEQFF. CDR3 nucleotides: TGTGCCAGCAGCTTATTCAGCTCCTACAATGAGCAGTTCTTC.

The V call is TRBV6-1, the J call TRBJ1-5; weak D call: TRBD1 (5 bases). Per germline, CDR1 MNHNS and CDR2 SASEGT. V lost 8 bases and J lost 4, with 15 bases in between. This CDR3 comprises 14 residues. The CDR3 loop is CASLPRGWNQPQHF. The CDR3, as DNA: TGTGCCAGCCTCCCTCGGGGGTGGAATCAGCCCCAGCATTTT.

V gene TRBV6-1 combines with J gene TRBJ1-2; D not certain. Germline V gene lookup returns CDR1 MNHNS and CDR2 SASEGT. Trimming shortened V by 2 bases and J by 1 base, and 20 bases separated the two germline ends. The CDR3 is 18 amino acids. This CDR3 is CASSEQITWQALNYGYTF. The CDR3 DNA sequence: TGTGCCAGCAGTGAACAAATAACTTGGCAGGCACTTAACTATGGCTACACCTTC.

The chain uses TRBV7-3 and TRBJ2-7; 10 positions agree with TRBD2. J lost 3 bases, V lost 5 bases, and 7 bases had no gene match. Looked up from germline, CDR1 is SGHTA and CDR2 is FQGTGA. The CDR3 is 15 residues long. CDR3 sequence (DNA): TGTGCCAGCAGCCCCCTAATAGCGGGGGGCTACGAGCAGTACTTC. It encodes CASSPLIAGGYEQYF.

V and J are TRBV18 and TRBJ2-4; 8 bases agree with TRBD2. The CDR3 loop spans 15 amino acids. J was trimmed by 8 bases and V by 4 bases; bases with no gene match: 10. The germline gives CDR1 KGHSH, CDR2 LQKENI. The CDR3 DNA reads TGTGCCAGCTCACAAAATCGAGCGGGAGAAGACATTCAGTACTTC. This gives the protein CASSQNRAGEDIQYF. Full variable domain (remainder filled in from reference TRBV18 and TRBJ2-4): NAGVMQNPRHLVRRRGQEARLRCSPMKGHSHVYWYRQLPEEGLKFMVYLQKENIIDESGMPKERFSAEFPKEGPSILRIQQVVRGDSAAYFCASSQNRAGEDIQYFGAGTRLSVL.

This clone has a handful of counts. The chain employs TRBV2 and TRBJ2-1; 11 nucleotides align to TRBD2. CDR1 is SNHLY, CDR2 FYNNEI, per germline. V was clipped by 8 bases and J by 5 bases; unmatched bases: 8. The CDR3 has 15 amino acids. CDR3 protein: CASVSQLAGDNEQFF. Here the CDR3 DNA reads TGTGCCAGCGTCAGTCAACTAGCGGGAGACAATGAGCAGTTCTTC.

The chain employs TRBV5-1 and TRBJ2-3, with D uncertain. Germline V gives CDR1 SGHRS, CDR2 YFSETQ. This CDR3 comprises 14 residues. V lost 1 base and J 2 bases, leaving 8 bases between the germline ends. The CDR3 reads CASSLLQITDTQYF. Written as DNA, the CDR3 is TGCGCCAGCAGCTTGTTACAGATCACAGATACGCAGTATTTT.

CDR3 DNA: TGTGCCAGCTCACCGGGGACAGAAATCTATGGCTACACCTTC. It codes for CASSPGTEIYGYTF. The chain is built from TRBV18 and TRBJ1-2; 7 bases are a match to TRBD1. After removal of 3 bases from V and 4 bases from J, the junction contained 5 bases not matched to a gene. Germline V gives CDR1 KGHSH, CDR2 LQKENI. This CDR3 region has 14 residues.

This rearrangement joins TRBV28 to TRBJ1-5, with TRBD1 matching over 7 bases. The CDR3 is made up of 14 amino acids. Germline loops: CDR1 MDHEN, CDR2 SYDVKM. V lost 5 bases to trimming and J lost 6 bases; unmatched junction nucleotides: 7. As DNA, the CDR3 is TGTGCCAGCAGTCTACGACAGGGTAGTCAGCCCCAGCATTTT. Protein sequence: CASSLRQGSQPQHF.

The V call is TRBV2, the J call TRBJ1-5, with TRBD1 identical over 7 bases. This CDR3 spans 13 amino acids. Germline V gene sequence: CDR1 SNHLY, CDR2 FYNNEI. V gave up 6 bases and J gave up 4 bases; unmatched junction bases: 3. CDR3 bases: TGTGCCAGCAGACAGGGGACGAATCAGCCCCAGCATTTT. Encoded protein: CASRQGTNQPQHF. Complete variable domain (other parts from reference TRBV2 and TRBJ1-5): EPEVTQTPSHQVTQMGQEVILRCVPISNHLYFYWYRQILGQKVEFLVSFYNNEISEKSEIFDDQFSVERPDGSNFTLKIRSTKLEDSAMYFCASRQGTNQPQHFGDGTRLSIL.

This clone was counted a single time. This rearrangement joins TRBV6-1 to TRBJ1-3; D ambiguous. V lost 8 bases to trimming and J lost 0 bases, with 5 bases between them. From germline, CDR1 is MNHNS and CDR2 SASEGT. The CDR3 length is 12 residues. This chain's CDR3 is CASPSSGNTIYF. The DNA of the CDR3 is TGTGCCAGCCCGAGCTCTGGAAACACCATATATTTT.

The rearrangement joins TRBV4-1 to TRBJ1-2; a weak D match, TRBD1 (6 bases). CDR1 is MGHRA, CDR2 YSYEKL, per germline. This CDR3 is 14 amino acids long. The ends were cut back, 4 bases at V and 4 bases at J, with 13 bases in the middle. This CDR3 reads CASSRTSGVYGYTF. In DNA, the CDR3 is TGCGCCAGCAGCCGTACTTCAGGGGTCTATGGCTACACCTTC.

The chain has TRBV5-1 and TRBJ2-1; 12 bases are a match to TRBD2. CDR3 length: 18 amino acids. J gave up 8 bases and V 7 bases, and 19 bases lay outside the gene matches. Germline V lookup: CDR1 SGHRS, CDR2 YFSETQ. This chain's CDR3 is CASSRAAWTSGMVDEQFF. The CDR3 DNA sequence: TGCGCCAGCTCCCGTGCGGCGTGGACTAGCGGGATGGTTGATGAGCAGTTCTTC.

The J gene is TRBJ1-2, the V gene TRBV6-5; the match to TRBD1 covers 7 bases. Germline CDR1 MNHEY, CDR2 SVGAGI. This CDR3 spans 12 amino acids. V shed 6 bases and J 5 bases; nucleotides not matched to a gene: 3. The CDR3 bases are TGTGCCAGCAGCCGACAGGGTTATGGCTACACCTTC. This encodes CASSRQGYGYTF.

The chain is built from TRBV19 and TRBJ2-3, with D perhaps TRBD2 (6 bases). The V gene's germline CDR1 is LNHDA and CDR2 SQIVND (reference sequence). V lost 5 bases, J lost 3 bases, and 18 bases lay in between. The CDR3 is 16 residues long. In DNA form, the CDR3 reads TGTGCCAGTAGTGGCGGGATCCCAATGGGGACAGATACGCAGTATTTT. The encoded protein is CASSGGIPMGTDTQYF.

V and J are TRBV2 and TRBJ1-1; weak D call: TRBD1 (5 bases). The CDR3 consists of 13 residues. Germline CDR1 and CDR2: SNHLY and FYNNEI. The V end was cut by 3 bases, the J end by 5 bases, with 10 bases between. CDR3 nucleotides: TGTGCCAGCAGTGAGGTCGGGGGAACTGAAGCTTTCTTT. Translating it yields CASSEVGGTEAFF.

The V and J genes are TRBV5-1 and TRBJ2-2, with 7 nucleotides matching TRBD2. V was clipped by 6 bases and J by 4 bases; unmatched bases: 9. The CDR3 has 15 residues. From germline, CDR1 is SGHRS and CDR2 YFSETQ. CDR3 residues: CASTPAGGGTGELFF. CDR3 nucleotide sequence: TGCGCCAGCACCCCCGCGGGCGGGGGCACCGGGGAGCTGTTTTTT.

This clone was counted only a few times. The chain carries TRBV2 and TRBJ1-5; D gene unclear. Germline-derived CDR1 and CDR2 are SNHLY and FYNNEI. The CDR3 covers 14 residues. Trimming removed 4 bases from V and 0 bases from J, with 7 bases in between. In nucleotides, the CDR3 is TGTGCCAGCAGTGTACAGATTAGCAATCAGCCCCAGCATTTT. Protein sequence: CASSVQISNQPQHF.

This clone was recorded a few times. The same CDR3 arises from other DNA sequences in this sample as well. The gene calls are TRBV5-1 and TRBJ1-2, with 8 bases fitting TRBD1. CDR3 length: 13 amino acids. Germline V CDR1 and CDR2: SGHRS, YFSETQ. Trimming took 4 bases from V and 8 from J; bases not matched to a gene: 7. CDR3 residues: CASSPGQGEGYTF. The CDR3 DNA is TGCGCCAGCAGCCCCGGACAGGGCGAGGGCTACACCTTC.

The J gene is TRBJ2-5, the V gene TRBV6-6; D is ambiguous. Per the germline V gene, CDR1 is MNHNY and CDR2 is SVGAGI (reference sequence). The length of the CDR3 is 11 residues. V was clipped by 1 base and J by 9 bases, with 6 bases between them. The CDR3 sequence is CASSYLEAQYF. CDR3 DNA sequence: TGTGCCAGCAGTTACTTAGAAGCCCAGTACTTC.

The CDR3 spells CASSLSLLAGETQYF. CDR3 bases: TGTGCCAGCAGCTTATCTCTGCTAGCGGGAGAGACCCAGTACTTC. This sequence joins TRBV7-9 and TRBJ2-5; 8 nucleotides agree with TRBD2. This CDR3 contains 15 residues. CDR1 and CDR2 (germline): SEHNR, FQNEAQ (reference sequence). The V and J ends lost 2 bases and 4 bases, in that order; junction bases with no gene match: 6.

The chain recombines TRBV29-1 with TRBJ1-2; 12 bases match TRBD1. Germline values: CDR1 SQVTM, CDR2 ANQGSEA. The CDR3 contains 14 residues. V shed 6 bases and J 4 bases; nucleotides not matched to a gene: 6. CDR3 sequence (DNA): TGCAGCGTCGACGGGACAGGGGGCTTCTATGGCTACACCTTC. Translating gives CSVDGTGGFYGYTF.

The genes are TRBV19 and TRBJ2-5, with 8 nucleotides matching TRBD1. The V gene's germline CDR1 is LNHDA and CDR2 SQIVND (reference sequence). This CDR3 region has 16 residues. J was trimmed by 5 bases and V by 5 bases; bases with no gene match: 13. The CDR3 is CASSPGQGSIGETQYF. The DNA for the CDR3 is TGTGCCAGTAGTCCTGGACAGGGAAGTATCGGGGAGACCCAGTACTTC.

The chain is built from TRBV5-1 and TRBJ1-2; no clear D. With 2 bases removed from V and 2 bases from J, the gap between germline ends came to 13 bases. The CDR3 contains 15 residues. Germline V CDR1 and CDR2: SGHRS, YFSETQ. The DNA for the CDR3 is TGCGCCAGCAGCTTCCTAGAGGGTGGGAACTATGGCTACACCTTC. This encodes CASSFLEGGNYGYTF.

The genes are TRBV28 and TRBJ1-1; D might be TRBD1 (6 bases). The CDR3 runs to 12 residues. Germline lookup yields CDR1 MDHEN and CDR2 SYDVKM. V lost 4 bases to trimming and J lost 7 bases, with 10 bases between them. CDR3 DNA sequence: TGTGCCAGCAGTTCCCAAGGGGGTGAAGCTTTCTTT. Translation: CASSSQGGEAFF.

The V gene is TRBV7-2, the J gene TRBJ2-1; TRBD2 matches at 9 bases. The CDR3 is 16 amino acids. V was pared by 6 bases and J by 7 bases, with 13 bases of the junction left unmatched. Germline CDR1 SGHTA, CDR2 FQGNSA. In DNA, the CDR3 is TGTGCCAGCAGTACTCTAGCGGGAAAACCGGGGAATGAGCAGTTCTTC. It translates to CASSTLAGKPGNEQFF.

The chain combines TRBV6-6 with TRBJ1-2, with TRBD1 matching 8 bases. The trim removed 6 bases at V and 7 bases at J, leaving 13 bases unmatched. Germline assignment: CDR1 MNHNY and CDR2 SVGAGI (reference sequence). This CDR3 is 15 amino acids long. The CDR3 DNA reads TGTGCCAGCAGGGGATCGGACAGGGACTGGGTTGGCTACACCTTC. Translating it yields CASRGSDRDWVGYTF.